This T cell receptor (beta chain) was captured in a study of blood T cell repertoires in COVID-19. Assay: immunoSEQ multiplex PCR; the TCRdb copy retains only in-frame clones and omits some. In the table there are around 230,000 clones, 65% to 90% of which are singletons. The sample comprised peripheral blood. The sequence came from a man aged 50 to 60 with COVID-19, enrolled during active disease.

CDR3 sequence: CASSPRVGELFF. Written as DNA, the CDR3 is TGTGCCAGCAGCCCACGGGTCGGGGAGCTGTTTTTT. The J gene is TRBJ2-2, the V gene TRBV5-4; D remains ambiguous. Trimming shortened V by 4 bases and J by 7 bases, and 8 bases separated the two germline ends. This CDR3 contains 12 residues. Germline assignment: CDR1 SGHNT and CDR2 YYREEE (reference sequence).